A single sample gave rise to the 6 T cell receptor beta chains below, sequenced in a study of vaccination effects on CD4 cells after COVID-19. For these TCRs, the target antigens are not known. The protocol was immunoSEQ multiplex PCR, while the TCRdb copy is restricted to in-frame clones and leaves out a portion. The table lists 65,000 to 90,000 clones, more than 60% of them singletons. In the ViraFEST assay, antigen-specific CD4+ clonotypes were identified by expansion after peptide-pool stimulation. With approximately 9 days of culture completed, CD4+ T cells were isolated. Nucleocapsid antibodies stayed negative before and after vaccination, showing no earlier SARS-CoV-2 infection. The source was CD4+ T cells from PBMCs cultured with SARS-CoV-2 spike peptides, collected before COVID-19 vaccination. Source of these receptors: a human donor who received a COVID-19 vaccine.

This chain uses TRBV6-5 with TRBJ2-2; D unresolved. Trimming removed 2 bases at V and 3 bases at J, with 10 bases between. The CDR3 runs 15 residues. The germline V gene has CDR1 MNHEY and CDR2 SVGAGI. In DNA, the CDR3 is TGTGCCAGCAGTTACGACGGTAGGGACACCGGGGAGCTGTTTTTT. The encoded protein is CASSYDGRDTGELFF.

This rearrangement joins TRBV6-2 or TRBV6-3 to TRBJ1-1; a possible D gene is TRBD1 (5 bases). This CDR3 region has 14 residues. The germline V and J ends were trimmed by 2 bases and 11 bases, with 18 bases remaining between them. Germline CDR1 and CDR2: MNHEY and SVGEGT. CDR3 residues: CASSYPGVAGKAFF. The DNA of the CDR3 is TGTGCCAGCAGTTACCCGGGAGTAGCAGGGAAGGCTTTCTTT.

V is TRBV11-1 and J is TRBJ2-1, with 9 positions matching TRBD1. With 5 bases clipped from V and 11 bases from J, the junction kept 16 bases outside the gene matches. This CDR3 contains 16 residues. Germline CDR1 reads SGHAT; CDR2 reads FQDESV (reference sequence). CDR3 DNA: TGTGCCAGCAGCCGGATTTTAACCCCGGGACAGGGTAAGCAGTTCTTC. Amino acids: CASSRILTPGQGKQFF.

The chain is built from TRBV3-1 (or the pseudogene TRBV3-2) and TRBJ2-5; no clear D gene. The CDR3 covers 14 residues. V lost 0 bases and J lost 1, with 6 bases in between. Germline loops: CDR1 LGHDT, CDR2 YNNKEL (reference sequence). The CDR3 DNA follows: TGTGCCAGCAGCCAAGAACCTGTCCAAGAGACCCAGTACTTC. Translating gives CASSQEPVQETQYF.

This chain connects TRBV5-6 to TRBJ2-2, with unresolved D. The germline V gene has CDR1 SGHDT and CDR2 YYEEEE. The CDR3 is 13 amino acids. Between the trimmed V and J ends, which lost 0 bases and 7 bases, there was a span of 7 bases. The CDR3 DNA reads as TGTGCCAGCAGCTTGGTGTATGGCGGGGAGCTGTTTTTT. Its translation is CASSLVYGGELFF.

The V and J genes are TRBV24-1 and TRBJ2-5; D not resolved. V was trimmed by 2 bases and J by 5 bases, leaving 2 bases between them. This CDR3 has 11 residues. Germline lookup yields CDR1 KGHDR and CDR2 SFDVKD. The CDR3 region has the DNA TGTGCCACCAGTGATTGGGAGACCCAGTACTTC. Residues: CATSDWETQYF.